This T cell receptor (beta chain) appears in the sequencing data of a study of breast tumors, draining lymph nodes, adjacent tissues. Whole-study findings and limits: Luminal-like breast cancer showed significantly greater tumor-nontumor repertoire similarity than basal-like breast cancer did. Data only fit, rather than demonstrated, lymph node origin of most tumor T cells.

The lymph nodes were axillary draining lymph nodes from breast cancer patients. The count of this clonotype is one. What it binds is unknown. Germline assignment: CDR1 SGHTA and CDR2 FQGNSA. The CDR3 spans 16 residues. V gave up 8 bases and J gave up 6 bases, with 22 bases separating them. MiXCR was run by TCRdb on the multiplex PCR reads, yielding one entry per CDR3 protein. The table has fewer than 200,000 distinct CDR3 sequences, approximately 33% seen once. The receptor was derived from a female donor with breast cancer. Some clones in this sample may be carry-over from other donors' samples. This chain connects TRBV7-2 to TRBJ2-2; TRBD1 might be the D (5 bases). The specimen sequenced was axillary lymph node tissue. CDR3 amino acids: CASGPGLMGQSGELFF. Written as DNA, the CDR3 is TGTGCCAGCGGGCCCGGTTTGATGGGGCAGTCCGGGGAGCTGTTTTTT.